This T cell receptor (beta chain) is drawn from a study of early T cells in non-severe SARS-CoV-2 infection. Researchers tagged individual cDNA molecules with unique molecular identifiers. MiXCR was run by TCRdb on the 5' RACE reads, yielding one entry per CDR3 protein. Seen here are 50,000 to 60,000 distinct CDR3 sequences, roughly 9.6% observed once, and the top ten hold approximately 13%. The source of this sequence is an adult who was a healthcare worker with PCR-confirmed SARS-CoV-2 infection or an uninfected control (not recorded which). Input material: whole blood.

The CDR3 here is CASSPTPGNKIEQFF. Written as DNA, the CDR3 is TGTGCCAGCAGCCCCACTCCGGGAAATAAGATTGAGCAGTTCTTC. The chain carries TRBV11-2 and TRBJ2-1; D is possibly TRBD2 (5 bases). The CDR3 runs 15 residues. Deletions cut 5 bases from V and 9 bases from J, with 20 bases between. CDR1 is SGHAT, CDR2 FQNNGV, per germline.